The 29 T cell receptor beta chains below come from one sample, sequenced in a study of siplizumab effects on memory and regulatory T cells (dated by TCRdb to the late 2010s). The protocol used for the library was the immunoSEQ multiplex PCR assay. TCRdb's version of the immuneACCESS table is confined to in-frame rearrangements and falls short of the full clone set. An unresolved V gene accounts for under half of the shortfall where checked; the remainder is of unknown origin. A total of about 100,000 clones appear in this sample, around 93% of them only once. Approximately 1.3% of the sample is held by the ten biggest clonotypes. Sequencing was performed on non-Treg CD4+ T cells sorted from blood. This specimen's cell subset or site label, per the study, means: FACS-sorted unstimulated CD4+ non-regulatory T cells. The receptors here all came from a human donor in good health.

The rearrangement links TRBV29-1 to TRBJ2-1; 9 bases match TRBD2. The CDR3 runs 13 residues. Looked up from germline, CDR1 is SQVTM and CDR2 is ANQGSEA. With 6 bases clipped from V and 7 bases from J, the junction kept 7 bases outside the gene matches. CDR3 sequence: CSVVAGALNEQFF. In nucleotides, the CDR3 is TGCAGCGTGGTAGCGGGAGCACTGAATGAGCAGTTCTTC.

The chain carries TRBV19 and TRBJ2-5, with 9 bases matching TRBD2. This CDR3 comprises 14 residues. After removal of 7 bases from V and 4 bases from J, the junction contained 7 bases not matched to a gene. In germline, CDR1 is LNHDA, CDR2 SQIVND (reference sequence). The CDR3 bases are TGTGCCAGTAAGGGACTAGCTTCCGGAGAGACCCAGTACTTC. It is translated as CASKGLASGETQYF. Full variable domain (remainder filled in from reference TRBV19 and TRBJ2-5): DGGITQSPKYLFRKEGQNVTLSCEQNLNHDAMYWYRQDPGQGLRLIYYSQIVNDFQKGDIAEGYSVSREKKESFPLTVTSAQKNPTAFYLCASKGLASGETQYFGPGTRLLVL.

CDR3 protein: CASSLDPSDTYEQYF. The CDR3 bases are TGTGCCAGCAGCTTGGACCCTAGCGACACCTACGAGCAGTACTTC. V and J are TRBV5-4 and TRBJ2-7, with TRBD2 as a possible D gene (6 bases). Germline assignment: CDR1 SGHNT and CDR2 YYREEE (reference sequence). V lost 0 bases to trimming and J lost 2 bases, with 12 bases between them. This CDR3 has 15 residues.

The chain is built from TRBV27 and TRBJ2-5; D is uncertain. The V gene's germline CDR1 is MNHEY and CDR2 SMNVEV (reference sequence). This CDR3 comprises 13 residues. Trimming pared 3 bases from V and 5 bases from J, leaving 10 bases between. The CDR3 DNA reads TGTGCCAGCAGTTTTGGGATGGGTGAGACCCAGTACTTC. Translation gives CASSFGMGETQYF.

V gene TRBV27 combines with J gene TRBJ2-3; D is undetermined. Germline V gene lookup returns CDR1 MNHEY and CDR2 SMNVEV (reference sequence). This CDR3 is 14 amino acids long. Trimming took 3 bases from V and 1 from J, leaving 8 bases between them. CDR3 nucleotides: TGTGCCAGCAGTTTTTTGCGAGGCACAGATACGCAGTATTTT. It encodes CASSFLRGTDTQYF.

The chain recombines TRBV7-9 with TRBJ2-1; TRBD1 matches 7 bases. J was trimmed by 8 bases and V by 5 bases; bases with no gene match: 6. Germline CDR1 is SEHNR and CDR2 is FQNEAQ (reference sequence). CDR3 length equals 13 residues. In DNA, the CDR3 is TGTGCCAGCAGCAAAACAGGGGTCCATGAGCAGTTCTTC. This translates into CASSKTGVHEQFF.

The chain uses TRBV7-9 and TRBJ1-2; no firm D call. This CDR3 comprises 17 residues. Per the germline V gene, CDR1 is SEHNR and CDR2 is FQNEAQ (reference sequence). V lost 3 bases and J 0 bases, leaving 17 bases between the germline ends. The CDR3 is CASSLNSDFFTNYGYTF. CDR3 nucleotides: TGTGCCAGCAGCTTGAACAGTGACTTCTTTACTAACTATGGCTACACCTTC.

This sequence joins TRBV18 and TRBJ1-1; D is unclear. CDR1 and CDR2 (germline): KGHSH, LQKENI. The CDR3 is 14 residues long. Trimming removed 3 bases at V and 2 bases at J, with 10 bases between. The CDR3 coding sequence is TGTGCCAGCTCACCGTTAGCCGATAACACTGAAGCTTTCTTT. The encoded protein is CASSPLADNTEAFF.

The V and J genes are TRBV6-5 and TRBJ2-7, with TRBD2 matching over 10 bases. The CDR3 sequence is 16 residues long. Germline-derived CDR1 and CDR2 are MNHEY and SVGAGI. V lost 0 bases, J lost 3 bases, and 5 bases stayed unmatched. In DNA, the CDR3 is TGTGCCAGCAGTTACTCCGGACTAGCGGAGAACTACGAGCAGTACTTC. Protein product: CASSYSGLAENYEQYF.

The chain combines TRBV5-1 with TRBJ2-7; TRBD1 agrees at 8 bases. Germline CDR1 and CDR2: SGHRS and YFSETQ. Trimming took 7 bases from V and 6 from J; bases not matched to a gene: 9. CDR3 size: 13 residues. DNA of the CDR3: TGCGCCAGCTTCCAGGGGGCGGAAGGCGAGCAGTACTTC. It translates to CASFQGAEGEQYF. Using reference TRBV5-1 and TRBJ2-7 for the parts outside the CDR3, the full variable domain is KAGVTQTPRYLIKTRGQQVTLSCSPISGHRSVSWYQQTPGQGLQFLFEYFSETQRNKGNFPGRFSGRQFSNSRSEMNVSTLELGDSALYLCASFQGAEGEQYFGPGTRLTVT.

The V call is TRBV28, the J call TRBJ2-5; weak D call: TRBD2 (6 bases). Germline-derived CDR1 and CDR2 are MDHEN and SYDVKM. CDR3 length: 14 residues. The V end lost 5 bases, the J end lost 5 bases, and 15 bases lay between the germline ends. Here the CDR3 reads CASSGRLGPETQYF. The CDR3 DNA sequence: TGTGCCAGCAGTGGGAGGCTAGGTCCGGAGACCCAGTACTTC.

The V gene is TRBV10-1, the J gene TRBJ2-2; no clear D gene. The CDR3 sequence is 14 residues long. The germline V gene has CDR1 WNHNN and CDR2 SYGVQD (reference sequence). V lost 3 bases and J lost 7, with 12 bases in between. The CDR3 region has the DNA TGCGCCAGCAGTGAAGCAGGAAGATACGGGGAGCTGTTTTTT. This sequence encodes CASSEAGRYGELFF.

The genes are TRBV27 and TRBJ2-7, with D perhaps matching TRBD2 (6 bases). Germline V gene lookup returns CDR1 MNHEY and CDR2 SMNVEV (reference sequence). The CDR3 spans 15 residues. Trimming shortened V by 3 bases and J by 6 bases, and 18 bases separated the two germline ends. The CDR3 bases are TGTGCCAGCAGTTTCGGTGGCGGGATTATTTCCGAGCAGTACTTC. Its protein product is CASSFGGGIISEQYF.

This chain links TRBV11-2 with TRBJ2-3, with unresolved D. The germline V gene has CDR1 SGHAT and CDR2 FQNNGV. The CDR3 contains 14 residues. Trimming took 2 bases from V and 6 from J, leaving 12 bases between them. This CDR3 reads CASSLLSSSDTQYF. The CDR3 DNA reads TGTGCCAGCAGCTTATTGTCTAGTTCGGATACGCAGTATTTT. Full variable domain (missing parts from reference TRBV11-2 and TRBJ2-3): EAGVAQSPRYKIIEKRQSVAFWCNPISGHATLYWYQQILGQGPKLLIQFQNNGVVDDSQLPKDRFSAERLKGVDSTLKIQPAKLEDSAVYLCASSLLSSSDTQYFGPGTRLTVL.

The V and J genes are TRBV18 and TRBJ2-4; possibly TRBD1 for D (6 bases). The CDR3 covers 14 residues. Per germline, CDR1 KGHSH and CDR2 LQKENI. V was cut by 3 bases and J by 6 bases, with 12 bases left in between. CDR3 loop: CASSPAGAGNIQYF. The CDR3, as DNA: TGTGCCAGCTCACCCGCAGGGGCAGGAAACATTCAGTACTTC.

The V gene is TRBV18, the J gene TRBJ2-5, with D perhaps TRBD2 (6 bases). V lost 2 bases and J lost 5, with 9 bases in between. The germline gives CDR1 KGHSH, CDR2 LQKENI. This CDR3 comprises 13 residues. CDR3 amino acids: CASSPEGRETQYF. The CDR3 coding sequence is TGTGCCAGCTCACCAGAGGGGAGGGAGACCCAGTACTTC.

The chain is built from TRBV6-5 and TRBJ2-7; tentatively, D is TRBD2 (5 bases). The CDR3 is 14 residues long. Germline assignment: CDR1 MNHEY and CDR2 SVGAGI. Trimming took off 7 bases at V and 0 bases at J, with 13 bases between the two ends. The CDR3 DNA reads TGTGCCAGCACCTTGGGAGACAACTCCTACGAGCAGTACTTC. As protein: CASTLGDNSYEQYF.

DNA of the CDR3: TGTGCCATCAGTGATATGGTAGCGGGAGCCCGCGAGCAGTACTTC. It specifies CAISDMVAGAREQYF. The rearrangement uses TRBV10-3 and TRBJ2-7; 9 nucleotides line up with TRBD2. Germline-derived CDR1 and CDR2 are ENHRY and SYGVKD. The CDR3 totals 15 residues. Trimming took 3 bases from V and 6 from J; bases not matched to a gene: 9.

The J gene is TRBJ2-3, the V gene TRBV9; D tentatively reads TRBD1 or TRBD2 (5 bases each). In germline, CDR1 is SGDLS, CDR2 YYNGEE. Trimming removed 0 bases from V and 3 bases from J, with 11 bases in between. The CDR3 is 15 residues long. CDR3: CASSVGVRGTDTQYF. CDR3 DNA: TGTGCCAGCAGCGTAGGAGTGAGGGGAACAGATACGCAGTATTTT.

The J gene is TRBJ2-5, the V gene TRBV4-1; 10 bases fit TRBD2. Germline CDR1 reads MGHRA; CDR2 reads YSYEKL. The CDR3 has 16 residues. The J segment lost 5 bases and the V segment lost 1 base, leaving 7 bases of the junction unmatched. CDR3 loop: CASSQGLAGGGETQYF. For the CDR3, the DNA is TGCGCCAGCAGCCAAGGTTTAGCGGGAGGTGGGGAGACCCAGTACTTC.

The CDR3 sequence is CASRSIDRGRWNQPQHF. The CDR3, as DNA: TGTGCCAGCAGGTCTATTGACAGGGGTCGTTGGAATCAGCCCCAGCATTTT. This sequence joins TRBV28 and TRBJ1-5, with 8 bases aligning to TRBD1. V trimming: 6 bases; J trimming: 4 bases; junction bases outside the gene matches: 14. Germline-derived CDR1 and CDR2 are MDHEN and SYDVKM. CDR3 size: 17 residues.

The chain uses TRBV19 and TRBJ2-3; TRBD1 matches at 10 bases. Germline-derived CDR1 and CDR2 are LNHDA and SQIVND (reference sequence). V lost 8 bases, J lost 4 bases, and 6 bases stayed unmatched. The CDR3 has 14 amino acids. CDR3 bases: TGTGCCAGTTCGAGGGACAGGGGCGCAGATACGCAGTATTTT. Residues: CASSRDRGADTQYF.

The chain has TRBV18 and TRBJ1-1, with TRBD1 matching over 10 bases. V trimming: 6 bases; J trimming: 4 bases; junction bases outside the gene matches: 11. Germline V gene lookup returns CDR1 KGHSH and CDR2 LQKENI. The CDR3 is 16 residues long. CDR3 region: CASSRVLGQGITEAFF. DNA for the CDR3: TGTGCCAGCTCCCGGGTTTTGGGACAGGGGATCACTGAAGCTTTCTTT. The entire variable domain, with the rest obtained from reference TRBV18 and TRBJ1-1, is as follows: NAGVMQNPRHLVRRRGQEARLRCSPMKGHSHVYWYRQLPEEGLKFMVYLQKENIIDESGMPKERFSAEFPKEGPSILRIQQVVRGDSAAYFCASSRVLGQGITEAFFGQGTRLTVV.

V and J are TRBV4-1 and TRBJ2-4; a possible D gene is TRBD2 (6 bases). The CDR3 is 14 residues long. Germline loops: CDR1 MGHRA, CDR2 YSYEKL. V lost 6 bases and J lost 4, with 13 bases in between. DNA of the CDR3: TGCGCCAGCAGTCTGGGGGGTTCGAAAAACATTCAGTACTTC. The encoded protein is CASSLGGSKNIQYF.

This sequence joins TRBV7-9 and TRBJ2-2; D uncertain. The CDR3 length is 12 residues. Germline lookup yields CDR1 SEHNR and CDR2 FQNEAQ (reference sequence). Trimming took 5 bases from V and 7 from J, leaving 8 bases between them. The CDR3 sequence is CASSTQFGELFF. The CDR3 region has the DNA TGTGCCAGCAGCACCCAATTCGGGGAGCTGTTTTTT.

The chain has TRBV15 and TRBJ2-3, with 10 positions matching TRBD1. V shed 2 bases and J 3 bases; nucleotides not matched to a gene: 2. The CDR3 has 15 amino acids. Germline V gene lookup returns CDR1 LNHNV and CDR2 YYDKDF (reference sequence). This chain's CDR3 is CATSRRTGGTDTQYF. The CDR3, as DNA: TGTGCCACCAGCAGAAGGACAGGGGGTACAGATACGCAGTATTTT.

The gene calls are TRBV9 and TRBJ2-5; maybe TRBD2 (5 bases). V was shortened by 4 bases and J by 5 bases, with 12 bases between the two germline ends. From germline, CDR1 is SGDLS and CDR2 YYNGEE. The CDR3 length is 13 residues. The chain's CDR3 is CASSPRTGETQYF. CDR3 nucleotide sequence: TGTGCCAGCAGCCCGAGGACGGGGGAGACCCAGTACTTC.

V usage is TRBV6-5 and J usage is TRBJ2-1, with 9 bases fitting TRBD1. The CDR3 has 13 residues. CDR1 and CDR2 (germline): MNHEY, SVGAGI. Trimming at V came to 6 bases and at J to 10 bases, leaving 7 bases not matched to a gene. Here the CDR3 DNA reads TGTGCCAGCAGCCGACGGGACAGGGACGAGCAGTTCTTC. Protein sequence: CASSRRDRDEQFF.

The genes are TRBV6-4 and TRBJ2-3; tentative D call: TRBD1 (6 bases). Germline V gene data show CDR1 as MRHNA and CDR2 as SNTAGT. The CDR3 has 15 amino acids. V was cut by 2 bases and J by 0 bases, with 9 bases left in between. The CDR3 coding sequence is TGTGCCAGCAGTGACGTGGGGGCGAGCACAGATACGCAGTATTTT. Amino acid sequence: CASSDVGASTDTQYF.